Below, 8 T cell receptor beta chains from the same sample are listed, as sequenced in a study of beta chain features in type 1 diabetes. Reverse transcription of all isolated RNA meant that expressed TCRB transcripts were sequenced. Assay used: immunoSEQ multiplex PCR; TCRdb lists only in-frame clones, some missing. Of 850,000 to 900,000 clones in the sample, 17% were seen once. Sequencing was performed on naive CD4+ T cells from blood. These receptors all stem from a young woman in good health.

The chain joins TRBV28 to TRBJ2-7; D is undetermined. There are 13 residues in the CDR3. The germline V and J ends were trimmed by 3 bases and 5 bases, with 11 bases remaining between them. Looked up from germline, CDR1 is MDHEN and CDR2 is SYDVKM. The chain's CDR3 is CASSFSGIHEQYF. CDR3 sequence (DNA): TGTGCCAGCAGTTTCTCCGGTATCCACGAGCAGTACTTC.

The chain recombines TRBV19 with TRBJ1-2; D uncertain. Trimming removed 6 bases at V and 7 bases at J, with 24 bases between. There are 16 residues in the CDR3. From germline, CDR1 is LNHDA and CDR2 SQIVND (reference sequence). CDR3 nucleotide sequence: TGTGCCAGTAGACGCAGCCCTTTTGTTGGGTCCGGTGGCTACACCTTC. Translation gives CASRRSPFVGSGGYTF. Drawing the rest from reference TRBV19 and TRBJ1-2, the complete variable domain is DGGITQSPKYLFRKEGQNVTLSCEQNLNHDAMYWYRQDPGQGLRLIYYSQIVNDFQKGDIAEGYSVSREKKESFPLTVTSAQKNPTAFYLCASRRSPFVGSGGYTFGSGTRLTVV.

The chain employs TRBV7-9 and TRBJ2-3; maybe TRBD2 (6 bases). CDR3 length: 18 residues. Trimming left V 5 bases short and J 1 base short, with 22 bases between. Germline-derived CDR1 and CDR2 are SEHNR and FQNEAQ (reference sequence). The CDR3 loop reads CASSPSLTGTFRTDTQYF. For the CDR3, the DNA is TGTGCCAGCAGCCCCTCTCTTACCGGGACTTTTCGCACAGATACGCAGTATTTT.

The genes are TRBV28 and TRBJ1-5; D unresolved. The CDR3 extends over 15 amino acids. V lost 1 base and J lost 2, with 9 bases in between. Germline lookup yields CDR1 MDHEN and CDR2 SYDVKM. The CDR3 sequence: CASSLSRSGNQPQHF. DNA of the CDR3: TGTGCCAGCAGTTTATCTCGGAGTGGCAATCAGCCCCAGCATTTT.

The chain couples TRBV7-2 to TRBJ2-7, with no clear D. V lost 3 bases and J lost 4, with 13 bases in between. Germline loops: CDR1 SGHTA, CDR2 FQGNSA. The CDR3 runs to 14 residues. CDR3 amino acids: CASSFLLGSYEQYF. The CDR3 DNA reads TGTGCCAGCAGCTTCCTTCTGGGGTCATACGAGCAGTACTTC.

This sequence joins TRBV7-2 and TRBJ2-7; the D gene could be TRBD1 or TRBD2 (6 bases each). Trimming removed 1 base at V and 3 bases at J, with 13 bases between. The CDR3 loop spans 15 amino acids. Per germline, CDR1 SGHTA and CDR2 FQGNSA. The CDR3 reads CASSLERGVSYEQYF. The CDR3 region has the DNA TGTGCCAGCAGCTTAGAAAGGGGGGTGAGCTACGAGCAGTACTTC. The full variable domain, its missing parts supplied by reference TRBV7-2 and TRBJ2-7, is GAGVSQSPSNKVTEKGKDVELRCDPISGHTALYWYRQSLGQGLEFLIYFQGNSAPDKSGLPSDRFSAERTGGSVSTLTIQRTQQEDSAVYLCASSLERGVSYEQYFGPGTRLTVT.

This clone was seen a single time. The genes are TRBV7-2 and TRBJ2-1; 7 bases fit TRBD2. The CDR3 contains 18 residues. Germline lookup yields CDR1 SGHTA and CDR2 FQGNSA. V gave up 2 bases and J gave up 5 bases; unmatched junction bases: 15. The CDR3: CASSLKVGGSWTHNEQFF. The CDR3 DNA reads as TGTGCCAGCAGCTTAAAGGTAGGCGGGAGCTGGACACACAATGAGCAGTTCTTC.

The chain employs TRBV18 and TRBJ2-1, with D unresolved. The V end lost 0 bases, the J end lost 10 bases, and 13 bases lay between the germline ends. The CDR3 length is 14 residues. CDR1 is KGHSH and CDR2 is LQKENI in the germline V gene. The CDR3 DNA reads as TGTGCCAGCTCACCACCGGGCGTGGTGTGGGAGCAGTTCTTC. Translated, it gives CASSPPGVVWEQFF.